Listed below are T cell receptor beta chains from one sample, sequenced in a study of T cells after yellow fever vaccination. TCRdb redid the calling of the 5' RACE reads with MiXCR, one entry per CDR3 protein. The sample contains some 400,000 distinct CDR3 sequences, roughly a sixth of which appear only once. The input for sequencing was PBMCs, taken before the yellow fever booster vaccination. These receptors all come from a man aged 18 to 30 who received the YFV17D yellow fever vaccine. CDR3s include the opening cysteine and the closing phenylalanine or tryptophan. A D gene is named only where the DNA matches it firmly. Size tells how often a clone was seen (once, few, many) or the class of an expanded clone, and some rows leave it out.

J gene,V gene,clone size,D gene,CDR3 DNA,CDR3 protein
TRBJ2-2,TRBV9,-,-,TGTGCCAGCAGCGTAAGGTCATCAAACACCGGGGAGCTGTTTTTT,CASSVRSSNTGELFF
TRBJ1-6,TRBV5-1,-,-,TGCGCCAGCAGCTTGGTAGACAGCCATTCACCCCTCCACTTT,CASSLVDSHSPLHF
TRBJ1-1,TRBV15,few,-,TGTGCCACCCGATTTGGGGGCAACACTGAAGCTTTCTTT,CATRFGGNTEAFF
TRBJ1-1,TRBV11-2,-,-,TGTGCCAGCAGCTGGCTGGGGGCTGCGAACACTGAAGCTTTCTTT,CASSWLGAANTEAFF
TRBJ2-3,TRBV13,few,-,TGTGCCAGCAGCCCTAGAGCATCTAGCACAGATACGCAGTATTTT,CASSPRASSTDTQYF
TRBJ1-4,TRBV4-3,few,-,TGCGCCAGCAGCCAAGAGATTGCGTCAACACGGGATTTT,CASSQEIASTRDF
TRBJ2-3,TRBV6-5,few,TRBD2,TGTGCCAGCAGTCACTTAGCGGGGAGCACAGATACGCAGTATTTT,CASSHLAGSTDTQYF
TRBJ1-1,TRBV12-3/TRBV12-4,-,-,TGTGCCAGCAGTTTGGAGAGAAGGAGTGAAGCTTTCTTT,CASSLERRSEAFF
TRBJ2-2,TRBV6-5,-,-,TGTGCCAGCAGTATCGGTGGGAGCGGGGAGCTGTTTTTT,CASSIGGSGELFF
TRBJ2-1,TRBV5-1,many,TRBD2,TGCGCCAGCAGCTTGGGCGGGGGGGCCTACAATGAGCAGTTCTTC,CASSLGGGAYNEQFF
TRBJ1-2,TRBV15,-,-,TGTGCCACCAGCCGCTCGGCTGGTGGCTACACCTTC,CATSRSAGGYTF
TRBJ1-2,TRBV10-3,few,TRBD1,TGTGCCATCAGTCCGGGACAGGGTAACTATGGCTACACCTTC,CAISPGQGNYGYTF
TRBJ1-1,TRBV7-9,-,-,TGTGCCAGCAGCTTGTCCGGGGGCGTTTTGAACACTGAAGCTTTCTTT,CASSLSGGVLNTEAFF
TRBJ2-5,TRBV27,few,TRBD2,TGTGCCAGCTCCCGGTCCGGGGGGGGAGGAAGAGAGACCCAGTACTTC,CASSRSGGGGRETQYF
TRBJ2-1,TRBV20-1,-,-,TGCAGTGCTAGAGTGGTGAATGAGCAGTTCTTC,CSARVVNEQFF
TRBJ2-5,TRBV7-2,-,-,TGTGCCAGCAGCCTGGACGGTCCCGTACGCATCCTGACCCAGTACTTC,CASSLDGPVRILTQYF
TRBJ2-7,TRBV5-4,few,-,TGTGCCAGCAGCTCTTATGCCCTCTCCTACGAGCAGTACTTC,CASSSYALSYEQYF
TRBJ1-1,TRBV20-1,-,TRBD1,TGCAGTGCTAGAAGTCAGGGGGAGTGGGACACTGAAGCTTTCTTT,CSARSQGEWDTEAFF
TRBJ2-3,TRBV9,few,TRBD2,TGTGCCAGCAGCGGGACTAGCGGGGGGGGCACAGATACGCAGTATTTT,CASSGTSGGGTDTQYF
TRBJ2-5,TRBV18,-,-,TGTGCCAGCTCACCACCGGAGGGGAAAGAGACCCAGTACTTC,CASSPPEGKETQYF
TRBJ1-6,TRBV6-5,few,-,TGTGCCAGCATGAGGGGACGGAATTCACCCCTCCACTTT,CASMRGRNSPLHF
TRBJ2-1,TRBV20-1,many,TRBD2,TGCAGTGCTAGAGGGGGGACTAGCGGGCAGTTCTTC,CSARGGTSGQFF
TRBJ2-5,TRBV20-1,-,-,TGCAGTGCGTACAGGGAGGAGACCCAGTACTTC,CSAYREETQYF
TRBJ1-3,TRBV4-1,few,-,TGCGCCAGCAGCCAACCACAGCCCTCTGGAAACACCATATATTTT,CASSQPQPSGNTIYF
TRBJ1-6,TRBV4-2,few,TRBD1,TGTGCCAGCAGCCAAGACGGACAGGGAAGTTCACCCCTCCACTTT,CASSQDGQGSSPLHF
TRBJ1-2,TRBV6-5,many,-,TGTGCCAGCAGTTCCCGCTCAGAGTCTAACTATGGCTACACCTTC,CASSSRSESNYGYTF
TRBJ2-1,TRBV20-1,few,TRBD2,TGCAGTGCTAGTATCCTCTGGGGACTAGCGGGGAGCAATGAGCAGTTCTTC,CSASILWGLAGSNEQFF
TRBJ1-4,TRBV12-3/TRBV12-4,many,-,TGTGCCAGCAGTTTAAGGGACGAATCCCTGAAACTGTTTTTT,CASSLRDESLKLFF
TRBJ1-1,TRBV6-2/TRBV6-3,few,-,TGTGCCAGTATGGACGTTGGGCCAGTCACTGAAGCTTTCTTT,CASMDVGPVTEAFF
TRBJ2-1,TRBV4-1,-,TRBD1,TGCGCCAGCAGCCAAGGACAGGGGGCTAGCTTATCCTACAATGAGCAGTTCTTC,CASSQGQGASLSYNEQFF
TRBJ2-2,TRBV10-3,-,-,TGTGCCATCAGTGAGTTACATAGCGGAGTGAACACCGGGGAGCTGTTTTTT,CAISELHSGVNTGELFF
TRBJ2-2,TRBV15,-,-,TGTGCCGCGGGGACGGGGGGCCTCACCGGGGAGCTGTTTTTT,CAAGTGGLTGELFF
TRBJ2-1,TRBV9,-,-,TGTGCCAGCAGCGTAGCCAGAGCGGGACACGAGCAGTTCTTC,CASSVARAGHEQFF
TRBJ2-7,TRBV7-6,many,-,TGTGCCAGCAGCCCGAGGACTTTATCCTACGAGCAGTACTTC,CASSPRTLSYEQYF
TRBJ2-1,TRBV4-2,few,TRBD1,TGTGCCAGCAGCCAAGAACCAGGACAGGGGCAGGGTGAGCAGTTCTTC,CASSQEPGQGQGEQFF
TRBJ1-1,TRBV29-1,-,-,TGCAGCGTTGCAGGGTTGAACACTGAAGCTTTCTTT,CSVAGLNTEAFF
TRBJ1-2,TRBV27,few,-,TGTGCCAGCAGTTTAGGGCGGCCGGACGTCTCTGGCTACACCTTC,CASSLGRPDVSGYTF
TRBJ1-1,TRBV18,many,TRBD1,TGTGCCAGCTCGGAGGGACAGGGGGCCACTGAAGCTTTCTTT,CASSEGQGATEAFF
TRBJ2-1,TRBV27,-,-,TGTGCCAGCAGTTTCCTTGACAGAGCCAATGAGCAGTTCTTC,CASSFLDRANEQFF
TRBJ1-5,TRBV7-9,-,-,TGTGCCAGCAGCTCGGGGGTTCTGGGCAATCAGCCCCAGCATTTT,CASSSGVLGNQPQHF
TRBJ1-4,TRBV12-3/TRBV12-4,few,-,TGTGCCAGCAGTGAGGTCGCCAGGGGTGAAAAACTGTTTTTT,CASSEVARGEKLFF
TRBJ2-1,TRBV27,-,TRBD2,TGTGCCAGCAGCGCGACTAGCGGGGGTAATAATGAGCAGTTCTTC,CASSATSGGNNEQFF
TRBJ2-1,TRBV24-1,-,-,TGTGCCACCAGTGACCCCGACACCCCTGGCTACAATGAGCAGTTCTTC,CATSDPDTPGYNEQFF
TRBJ1-2,TRBV27,few,-,TGTGCCAGCAGTTTAAGAAGGGACGGGAATTCTGGCTACACCTTC,CASSLRRDGNSGYTF
TRBJ1-6,TRBV6-2/TRBV6-3,-,TRBD1,TGTGCCAGCAGACAGGGGTGGAATTCACCCCTCCACTTT,CASRQGWNSPLHF
TRBJ2-5,TRBV6-5,-,-,TGTGCCAGCAGTTACTCGAGTGGGCTAGAGACCCAGTACTTC,CASSYSSGLETQYF
TRBJ1-2,TRBV7-2,-,TRBD1,TGTGCCAGCAGGGGGACAGGGGCGCAGGGCTACACCTTC,CASRGTGAQGYTF
TRBJ2-2,TRBV5-4,many,TRBD1,TGTGCCAGCAGCTTGGGGGGACAGGACCTCGGGGAGCTGTTTTTT,CASSLGGQDLGELFF
TRBJ2-3,TRBV27,-,TRBD1,TGTGCCAGCAGCCGGGACAGGGGGGAAGCAGATACGCAGTATTTT,CASSRDRGEADTQYF
TRBJ1-5,TRBV12-3/TRBV12-4,few,-,TGTGCCAGCAGCTTCGACAGCGAATATCAGCCCCAGCATTTT,CASSFDSEYQPQHF
TRBJ2-2,TRBV12-3/TRBV12-4,many,TRBD2,TGTGCCAGCAGCCGGTTAGCGGGGGGGAAAACCGGGGAGCTGTTTTTT,CASSRLAGGKTGELFF
TRBJ1-3,TRBV7-2,few,-,TGTGCCAGCAGCTTAAATCAGGGAGGTTCTGGAAACACCATATATTTT,CASSLNQGGSGNTIYF
TRBJ2-5,TRBV6-6,-,TRBD2,TGTGCCAGCAGTTACCCCGGGACTAGCGAAGAGACCCAGTACTTC,CASSYPGTSEETQYF
TRBJ2-2,TRBV5-5,few,-,TGTGCCAGCAGCTTGCGGGAAAGAGGGACCGGGGAGCTGTTTTTT,CASSLRERGTGELFF